Below are 10 T cell receptor beta chains sequenced from a single sample in a study of T cells after yellow fever vaccination (dated by TCRdb to the late 2010s). The library came from 5' RACE. Sequencing was performed on an Illumina HiSeq 2500. The raw public reads went through TCRdb reprocessing: fastp at Q25, MiXCR clone calling, in-frame beta chains kept. Rows with one shared CDR3 protein collapse into an entry with the most common genes and DNA. The sample table holds about 340,000 distinct CDR3 sequences, of which 8.5% to 10% were seen once. The top ten constitute approximately 19% of the sample. Read against the paper, the sample's treatment or condition label means: live attenuated yellow fever vaccine strain. The sample in question was PBMCs, obtained on the day of the first yellow fever vaccination. These receptor sequences come from a man aged 18-30 years who received the YFV17D yellow fever vaccine.

This clonotype was observed a few times. The chain joins TRBV14 to TRBJ2-7, with a weak D call TRBD2 (6 bases). This CDR3 is 13 amino acids long. Germline values: CDR1 SGHDN, CDR2 FVKESK. V lost 5 bases, J lost 5 bases, and 13 bases lay in between. The CDR3 DNA follows: TGTGCCAGCAGCGAAAGACTAGTGGACGAGCAGTACTTC. Encoded protein: CASSERLVDEQYF.

Many counts were recorded for this clonotype. The chain is built from TRBV12-3 or TRBV12-4 and TRBJ2-3, with 8 bases fitting TRBD2. CDR3 length equals 15 residues. V lost 6 bases to trimming and J lost 6 bases; unmatched junction nucleotides: 11. The CDR3 nucleotides are TGTGCCAGCAGCCGCGGGGGGTTACCTTTTGATACGCAGTATTTT. It codes for CASSRGGLPFDTQYF.

V is TRBV21-1 and J is TRBJ2-1; the D call of TRBD1 is as the table states it, not checked on the DNA. TRBV21-1 is assigned pseudogene status. The length of the CDR3 is 14 residues. The CDR3 reads CASSDSIGYNEQFF. In DNA, the CDR3 is TGTGCCAGCAGCGACAGTATAGGGTACAATGAGCAGTTCTTC.

The chain is built from TRBV5-5 and TRBJ1-2; 8 bases align to TRBD1. The junction had 5 bases not matched to a gene; V was cut back by 2 bases and J by 5 bases. The CDR3 totals 14 residues. CDR1 SGHKS and CDR2 YYEKEE come from the germline V gene (reference sequence). CDR3 region: CASSFTTGEYGYTF. In nucleotides, the CDR3 is TGTGCCAGCAGCTTCACGACAGGGGAGTATGGCTACACCTTC.

The sample holds a few counts of this clonotype. The rearrangement links TRBV6-1 to TRBJ2-3; 11 nucleotides align to TRBD2. Germline CDR1 reads MNHNS; CDR2 reads SASEGT. The ends lost 6 bases at V and 4 bases at J; junction bases unmatched: 6. CDR3 length: 15 amino acids. As DNA, the CDR3 is TGTGCCAGCAGACGTAGCGGGGGGGCCCCAGATACGCAGTATTTT. Amino acid sequence: CASRRSGGAPDTQYF.

This chain links TRBV20-1 with TRBJ2-3; no clear D gene. There are 14 residues in the CDR3. CDR1 is DFQATT, CDR2 SNEGSKA, per germline (reference sequence). V gave up 3 bases and J gave up 6 bases, with 16 bases separating them. CDR3 coding DNA: TGCAGTGCTAGGGTTCCGATTGGGGTCGATACGCAGTATTTT. Amino acids: CSARVPIGVDTQYF.

There are a few counts of this clonotype. V usage is TRBV4-2 and J usage is TRBJ2-2; a possible D gene is TRBD2 (6 bases). This CDR3 has 14 amino acids. The germline gives CDR1 LGHNA, CDR2 YNFKEQ. V was clipped by 2 bases and J by 6 bases, with 10 bases between them. In DNA form, the CDR3 reads TGTGCCAGCAGCCAACAACCGGGGGCCGGGGAGCTGTTTTTT. It is translated as CASSQQPGAGELFF.

There are many counts of this clonotype. V usage is TRBV18 and J usage is TRBJ2-7; the D is unclear. Trimming removed 3 bases from V and 2 bases from J, with 8 bases in between. Germline loops: CDR1 KGHSH, CDR2 LQKENI. The CDR3 totals 13 residues. Written as DNA, the CDR3 is TGTGCCAGCTCACCCGCACAGACCTACGAGCAGTACTTC. Protein: CASSPAQTYEQYF.

The V gene is TRBV20-1, the J gene TRBJ2-7; D unclear. The germline CDR1 and CDR2 sequences are DFQATT and SNEGSKA (reference sequence). V shed 0 bases and J shed 0 bases, with 9 bases lying between them. This CDR3 has 14 residues. As DNA, the CDR3 is TGCAGTGCTAGAGATCGGATTAGCTCCTACGAGCAGTACGTC. Its protein product is CSARDRISSYEQYV.

This clonotype was picked up a small number of times. The CDR3 loop is CASSGIPGRGYNEQFF. CDR3 DNA: TGTGCCAGCAGCGGAATACCGGGACGGGGGTACAATGAGCAGTTCTTC. The chain links TRBV7-2 to TRBJ2-1; D perhaps matches TRBD2 (6 bases). Germline V lookup: CDR1 SGHTA, CDR2 FQGNSA. The germline V and J ends were trimmed by 5 bases and 4 bases, with 18 bases remaining between them. The CDR3 covers 16 residues.